This entry lists 18 T cell receptor beta chains sequenced from one sample in a study of CD8+ T cells in alopecia areata. Treatment defined: oral pan-JAK inhibitor, 5-10 mg twice daily. Isolated RNA was reverse transcribed into cDNA used as the sequencing template. Data came from immunoSEQ multiplex PCR; TCRdb stores just in-frame clones and leaves some out. The sample consists of 100,000 to 150,000 clones, around 60% of them appearing once. The source material was CD4+ T cells sorted from blood, sampled at week 4, from a patient treated with tofacitinib. These receptors were obtained from a human donor with alopecia areata.

This clone was detected once. The J gene is TRBJ2-1, the V gene TRBV4-1, with D maybe TRBD2 (7 bases). Trimming shortened V by 0 bases and J by 6 bases, and 12 bases separated the two germline ends. The CDR3 contains 15 residues. Germline CDR1 is MGHRA and CDR2 is YSYEKL. The CDR3 DNA reads as TGCGCCAGCAGCCAAGAGCGGGGGCCAAGCAATGAGCAGTTCTTC. It yields the protein CASSQERGPSNEQFF.

The genes are TRBV5-1 and TRBJ1-2; 11 nucleotides agree with TRBD1. V lost 4 bases to trimming and J lost 3 bases; unmatched junction nucleotides: 8. This CDR3 is built from 16 residues. The V gene's germline CDR1 is SGHRS and CDR2 YFSETQ. The DNA for the CDR3 is TGCGCCAGCAGCCTGGACAGGGGGCCGGTGGACTATGGCTACACCTTC. It yields the protein CASSLDRGPVDYGYTF.

This clone has more than one count but fewer than ten. The chain recombines TRBV5-1 with TRBJ2-5; the match to TRBD1 covers 9 bases. The CDR3 spans 14 residues. With V trimmed by 4 bases and J by 3 bases, 4 bases remained unmatched. Germline V gene sequence: CDR1 SGHRS, CDR2 YFSETQ. The CDR3 reads CASSEGTGKETQYF. The CDR3 nucleotides are TGCGCCAGCAGCGAGGGGACAGGGAAAGAGACCCAGTACTTC.

The chain has TRBV5-1 and TRBJ2-7; TRBD1 agrees at 8 bases. The V gene end was trimmed by 0 bases and the J gene end by 2 bases; junction bases not matched to a gene: 4. The CDR3 has 15 amino acids. Per germline, CDR1 SGHRS and CDR2 YFSETQ. Here the CDR3 reads CASSLDGTGPYEQYF. DNA for the CDR3: TGCGCCAGCAGCTTGGACGGGACAGGCCCCTACGAGCAGTACTTC.

The chain recombines TRBV19 with TRBJ2-2; 8 bases agree with TRBD1. The CDR3 covers 14 residues. Germline CDR1 reads LNHDA; CDR2 reads SQIVND (reference sequence). V dropped 9 bases and J dropped 7; count of bases not matched to a gene: 10. The CDR3 spells CASAVRGHSGELFF. CDR3 in DNA: TGTGCCAGCGCTGTCAGGGGGCATAGCGGGGAGCTGTTTTTT. The variable domain in full, with the rest retrieved from reference TRBV19 and TRBJ2-2, is DGGITQSPKYLFRKEGQNVTLSCEQNLNHDAMYWYRQDPGQGLRLIYYSQIVNDFQKGDIAEGYSVSREKKESFPLTVTSAQKNPTAFYLCASAVRGHSGELFFGEGSRLTVL.

V usage is TRBV6-5 and J usage is TRBJ2-4; 7 bases map to TRBD1. Per germline, CDR1 MNHEY and CDR2 SVGAGI. The ends lost 4 bases at V and 1 base at J; junction bases unmatched: 4. The CDR3 has 15 amino acids. CDR3 sequence (DNA): TGTGCCAGCAGTTTACAGGGGATGGCCAAAAACATTCAGTACTTC. This encodes CASSLQGMAKNIQYF.

This clone was counted only a few times. The chain uses TRBV2 and TRBJ2-1; TRBD2 matches at 7 bases. The CDR3 runs 12 residues. Trimming took 10 bases from V and 6 from J; bases not matched to a gene: 6. Germline V lookup: CDR1 SNHLY, CDR2 FYNNEI. CDR3 protein: CAKQGGGNEQFF. The CDR3 nucleotides read TGTGCCAAGCAGGGCGGGGGCAATGAGCAGTTCTTC.

The V gene is TRBV19, the J gene TRBJ1-2; perhaps TRBD1 as D (5 bases). The CDR3 contains 10 residues. Per germline, CDR1 LNHDA and CDR2 SQIVND (reference sequence). V was shortened by 6 bases and J by 7 bases, with 6 bases between the two germline ends. CDR3 loop: CASSGGGYTF. DNA of the CDR3: TGTGCCAGTAGCGGGGGTGGCTACACCTTC.

This chain links TRBV7-3 with TRBJ2-3, with D perhaps matching TRBD1 or TRBD2 (6 bases each). CDR3 length equals 15 residues. Trimming removed 3 bases at V and 3 bases at J, with 13 bases between. Germline CDR1 and CDR2: SGHTA and FQGTGA. This CDR3 is CASSLRRGGTDTQYF. CDR3 DNA sequence: TGTGCCAGCAGCTTGCGGAGAGGGGGGACAGATACGCAGTATTTT.

This clone was recorded at least ten times. V usage is TRBV7-2 and J usage is TRBJ2-4; 11 bases agree with TRBD2. Losses at the gene ends were 4 bases for V and 9 bases for J; bases not matched to a gene: 5. This CDR3 region has 14 residues. Germline V gene data show CDR1 as SGHTA and CDR2 as FQGNSA. For the CDR3, the DNA is TGTGCCAGCAGCTATAGCGGGGGGGATGGCATTCAGTACTTC. Amino acids: CASSYSGGDGIQYF.

The gene calls are TRBV11-2 and TRBJ2-5; D is unclear. The germline CDR1 and CDR2 sequences are SGHAT and FQNNGV. V was shortened by 2 bases and J by 1 base, with 8 bases between the two germline ends. The CDR3 length is 14 residues. The CDR3 sequence: CASSLIGLQETQYF. The CDR3 DNA follows: TGTGCCAGCAGCTTAATTGGCCTCCAAGAGACCCAGTACTTC. Full variable domain (missing parts from reference TRBV11-2 and TRBJ2-5): EAGVAQSPRYKIIEKRQSVAFWCNPISGHATLYWYQQILGQGPKLLIQFQNNGVVDDSQLPKDRFSAERLKGVDSTLKIQPAKLEDSAVYLCASSLIGLQETQYFGPGTRLLVL.

The chain links TRBV14 to TRBJ2-1; the D is unclear. V shed 1 base and J shed 4 bases, with 5 bases lying between them. Germline lookup yields CDR1 SGHDN and CDR2 FVKESK. CDR3 size: 13 residues. CDR3 in DNA: TGTGCCAGCAGCCAAGGAAGGTACAATGAGCAGTTCTTC. It encodes CASSQGRYNEQFF.

The CDR3 loop reads CAWKGQTGSYEQYF. CDR3 sequence (DNA): TGTGCCTGGAAGGGACAGACGGGTTCCTACGAGCAGTACTTC. The gene calls are TRBV30 and TRBJ2-7; 7 nucleotides match TRBD1. The germline gives CDR1 GTSNPN, CDR2 SVGIG (reference sequence). With V trimmed by 4 bases and J by 1 base, 7 bases remained unmatched. This CDR3 comprises 14 residues.

The V call is TRBV29-1, the J call TRBJ2-7, with 9 positions matching TRBD1. This CDR3 is 13 amino acids long. Trimming cost V 8 bases and J 5 bases; bases outside gene matches: 10. The germline V gene encodes CDR1 SQVTM and CDR2 ANQGSEA. The CDR3, as DNA: TGCAGCTATCGGACAGGGGTGGTCCACGAGCAGTACTTC. Translated: CSYRTGVVHEQYF.

The chain carries TRBV7-2 and TRBJ1-2, with D possibly TRBD1 on 6 matching bases. The V end was cut by 8 bases, the J end by 2 bases, with 18 bases between. From germline, CDR1 is SGHTA and CDR2 FQGNSA. The CDR3 is 15 amino acids. CDR3 amino acids: CASGNRGAPNYGYTF. The CDR3 DNA follows: TGTGCCAGCGGAAATCGGGGGGCCCCGAACTATGGCTACACCTTC.

This chain connects TRBV7-3 to TRBJ2-7; unclear D gene. Trimming shortened V by 2 bases and J by 1 base, and 9 bases separated the two germline ends. CDR1 SGHTA and CDR2 FQGTGA come from the germline V gene. The CDR3 sequence is 14 residues long. CDR3 nucleotide sequence: TGTGCCAGCAGCTTAGGTGGGCCATCCTACGAGCAGTACTTC. Its protein is CASSLGGPSYEQYF.

This clone was detected only a few times. The chain has TRBV7-9 and TRBJ1-2, with D unclear. Germline V gene data show CDR1 as SEHNR and CDR2 as FQNEAQ (reference sequence). The CDR3 has 12 residues. Trimming took off 1 base at V and 7 bases at J, with 7 bases between the two ends. As DNA, the CDR3 is TGTGCCAGCAGCTTAGTACAGCGTGGCTACACCTTC. As protein: CASSLVQRGYTF.

This rearrangement joins TRBV20-1 to TRBJ1-2; D is undetermined. The CDR3 is 11 residues long. The V and J ends lost 5 bases and 5 bases respectively, with 9 bases between them. Germline V CDR1 and CDR2: DFQATT, SNEGSKA (reference sequence). The CDR3 sequence is CSAERGYGYTF. CDR3 bases: TGCAGTGCTGAACGGGGATATGGCTACACCTTC.